This TCR beta chain was sequenced in a study of T-cell reconstitution after alpha-beta-depleted transplantation in children. The CDR3 loop spans 14 amino acids. J was trimmed by 4 bases and V by 8 bases; bases with no gene match: 8. The germline gives CDR1 ENHRY, CDR2 SYGVKD. This clonotype was detected ten times or more. Preparation of the TCRbeta library used unique molecular identifiers. Using its own MiXCR run on the PCR reads, TCRdb lists one record per CDR3 protein. Counted here are approximately 590,000 distinct CDR3 sequences, about 10% occurring once; the ten biggest clones make up about 4.3%.

The chain couples TRBV10-3 to TRBJ2-3; 8 bases match TRBD2. The source of this sequence is a human donor who donated a stem cell graft to a child with acute myeloid leukemia. The sequencing used PBMCs from the stem cell graft donor, collected from the stem cell graft. The CDR3 DNA reads TGTGCCATCGGCGGGAGCGGGAGTCCAGATACGCAGTATTTT. Residues: CAIGGSGSPDTQYF.